This T cell receptor beta chain was captured in a study of CD8 T cell repertoires and HIV-1 epitope variants. Study-wide context: Separate wells received one of Twenty-five Gag or Nef variant peptides. IL-2, IL-7 and IL-15 were added on days 3 and 7 of roughly nine-day cultures.

Assay: immunoSEQ multiplex PCR; the TCRdb copy retains only in-frame clones and omits some. Here the sample spans around 5,400 clones, approximately 61% being singletons. With regard to this clone: Its matching antigen is unknown.

The receptor's source is a male donor with HIV. Specimen: cultured CD8+ T cells derived from PBMCs.

CDR3 residues: CSVEDMADENYGYTF. CDR3 nucleotides: TGCAGCGTTGAAGATATGGCAGACGAGAACTATGGCTACACCTTC. The gene calls are TRBV29-1 and TRBJ1-2; D unresolved. Trimming removed 0 bases at V and 2 bases at J, with 13 bases between. Germline values: CDR1 SQVTM, CDR2 ANQGSEA. CDR3 length: 15 amino acids.